Listed here is a single TCR beta chain. Its antigen is not identified. The repertoire was sequenced with immunoSEQ multiplex PCR; TCRdb's copy has only in-frame clones and lacks some. The repertoire includes 100,000 to 150,000 clones, approximately 92% of them detected once, and 0.85% to 1.3% sits in the top ten. Germline CDR1 is SGHNT and CDR2 is YYREEE (reference sequence). CDR3 size: 16 residues. V lost 4 bases and J 7 bases, leaving 18 bases between the germline ends. This sample is part of a study of T cell responses to AZD1222 COVID-19 vaccine. Study-level information: Combined were second doses at about 4 or about 12 weeks.

Broader study findings: Increased Spike-specific TCR breadth and depth were observed after two AZD1222 doses. With dominance at 160-218 and 743-854, vaccine-associated CD4 TCRs spanned spike. Sampling captured repertoires only after the peak T cell response.

Material: peripheral blood, obtained on day 0 of AZD1222 vaccination. The sequence came from an adult in good health. The chain combines TRBV5-4 with TRBJ1-6, with D tentatively TRBD1 (5 bases). The CDR3 DNA follows: TGTGCCAGCAGCCGTATTTCCCTCGGGGGGAATTCACCCCTCCACTTT. This gives the protein CASSRISLGGNSPLHF.